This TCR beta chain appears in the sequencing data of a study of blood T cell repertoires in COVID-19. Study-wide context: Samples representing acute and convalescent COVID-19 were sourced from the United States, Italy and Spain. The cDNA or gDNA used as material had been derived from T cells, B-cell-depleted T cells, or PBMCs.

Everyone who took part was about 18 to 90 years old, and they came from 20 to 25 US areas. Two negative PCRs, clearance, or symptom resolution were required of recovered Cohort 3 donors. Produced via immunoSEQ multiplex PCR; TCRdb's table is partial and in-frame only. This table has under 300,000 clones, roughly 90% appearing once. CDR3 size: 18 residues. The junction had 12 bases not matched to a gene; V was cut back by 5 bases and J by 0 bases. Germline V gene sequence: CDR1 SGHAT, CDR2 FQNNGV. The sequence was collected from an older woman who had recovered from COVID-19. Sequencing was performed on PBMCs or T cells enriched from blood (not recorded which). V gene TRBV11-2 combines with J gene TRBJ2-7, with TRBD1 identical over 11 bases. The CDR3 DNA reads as TGTGCCAGCAGCGCCAGGGGGACAGGGGGACGTCGCTCCTACGAGCAGTACTTC. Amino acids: CASSARGTGGRRSYEQYF.